This T cell receptor beta chain comes out of a study of T-cell reconstitution after alpha-beta-depleted transplantation in children. Unique molecular identifiers were used to barcode this TCRbeta library. TCRdb redid the calling of the PCR reads with MiXCR, one entry per CDR3 protein. Among about 690,000 distinct CDR3 sequences, around 17% were seen once, and the ten largest hold approximately 1%. This clonotype was counted many times. This CDR3 is 14 amino acids long. Looked up from germline, CDR1 is SGHRS and CDR2 is YFSETQ. V lost 2 bases to trimming and J lost 14 bases, with 19 bases between them.

This sequence was found in a human donor who donated a stem cell graft to a child with acute myeloid leukemia. The sequenced sample was PBMCs from the stem cell graft donor, obtained from the stem cell graft. The chain joins TRBV5-1 to TRBJ1-4; D is perhaps TRBD1 (5 bases). Here the CDR3 DNA reads TGCGCCAGCAGCTTATATCAGACTGGGGACCGTCTGTTTTTT. It translates to CASSLYQTGDRLFF.